This TCR beta chain is drawn from a study of patients and donors after allogeneic stem cell transplantation. V lost 5 bases and J lost 3, with 12 bases in between. Per germline, CDR1 SGDLS and CDR2 YYNGEE. CDR3 length: 13 residues. MiXCR, run by TCRdb on the RT-PCR reads, gives a single entry per CDR3 protein. The sample yields roughly 880,000 distinct CDR3 sequences, 18% seen once. Sample: blood, either unsorted or a sorted T cell fraction (not recorded which). This receptor was taken from a human donor who was either an allogeneic HSCT recipient or a stem cell or donor lymphocyte infusion donor (not recorded which). It is not recorded whose cells these are; they may come from a transplant donor. The chain has TRBV9 and TRBJ2-7; no clear D. The chain's CDR3 is CASSGFENYEQYF. The CDR3 coding sequence is TGTGCCAGCAGTGGGTTCGAGAACTACGAGCAGTACTTC.